This T cell receptor beta chain was captured in a study of T cells in Graves' hyperthyroidism and ophthalmopathy. Study details: At initial diagnosis, before any treatment had begun, peripheral blood was obtained. The study's findings and limits: Most thyroid clonotypes that were expanded above 0.001 also turned up in blood. Classification by a 13 V-J model distinguished ophthalmopathy from stable hyperthyroidism.

Germline CDR1 reads SGHAT; CDR2 reads FQNNGV. Trimming stripped 3 bases from V and 1 base from J, with 21 bases between. The CDR3 runs to 18 residues. This clonotype was detected ten times or more. What it recognizes is unknown. What was amplified from RNA transcripts were TCR beta CDR3 regions. Using the HTBI primer set, a first-round RT-PCR was run on the TCR CDR3. TCRdb reprocessed the multiplex PCR reads via MiXCR and lists one record per CDR3 protein. The data contain around 690,000 distinct CDR3 sequences, around 20% of them singletons. This rearrangement joins TRBV11-2 to TRBJ1-2; D might be TRBD1 (5 bases). The sequence was collected from a man aged 25 to 45 with Graves' ophthalmopathy. What was sequenced was blood. The CDR3 spells CASSLSGGGALDNYGYTF. CDR3 nucleotide sequence: TGTGCCAGCAGCTTGAGTGGGGGTGGAGCCCTTGATAACTATGGCTACACCTTC.